This paragraph covers one T cell receptor (beta chain) sequence. The sample belongs to a study of cytomegalovirus exposure and HLA in healthy donors. V was cut by 3 bases and J by 0 bases, with 6 bases left in between. Germline values: CDR1 GTSNPN, CDR2 SVGIG (reference sequence). The length of the CDR3 is 12 residues. 60 Vbeta and 13 Jbeta primers were used in PCR. Using immunoSEQ multiplex PCR, the repertoire was profiled, and TCRdb retains in-frame clones only, with some absent. The data contain 100,000 or so clones, 80% of them singletons. This TCR came from a man aged 18 to 29 in good health and CMV-seronegative. The chain recombines TRBV30 with TRBJ2-7; D possibly corresponds to TRBD2 (6 bases). Sequencing was performed on PBMCs. CDR3 amino acids: CAWRGGSYEQYF. CDR3 bases: TGTGCCTGGAGGGGGGGCTCCTACGAGCAGTACTTC.